This TCR beta chain was documented in a study of blood T cell repertoires in COVID-19. In the authors' workflow: Estimates of nucleated cell counts were drawn from the amplification of reference gene primers. TCRdb's table, derived via immunoSEQ multiplex PCR, lists solely in-frame clones and lacks some. The V and J calls and clone size are taken from that table; D and trimming were inferred from the DNA. Of 180,000 or so clones in the sample, 75% to 85% are singletons; the top ten hold approximately 10%. From germline, CDR1 is LNHDA and CDR2 SQIVND (reference sequence). With 3 bases clipped from V and 5 bases from J, the junction kept 3 bases outside the gene matches. The CDR3 runs 14 residues. This clone has just a few counts. Followed over time, Seattle patients had been enrolled while infection was active.

The sample taken for sequencing was peripheral blood. This clonotype was obtained from a woman in her thirties or forties with COVID-19, enrolled during active disease. The chain couples TRBV19 to TRBJ2-1, with 8 nucleotides matching TRBD2. CDR3 region: CASSIPSGHNEQFF. In DNA, the CDR3 is TGTGCCAGTAGTATCCCTAGCGGGCACAATGAGCAGTTCTTC.